The clone carrying this TCR beta chain was counted between two and nine times. This entry comes from a study of patients and donors after allogeneic stem cell transplantation. TCRdb ran MiXCR on the RT-PCR reads and lists one entry per CDR3 protein. The table shows fewer than 500,000 distinct CDR3 sequences, with 16% occurring only once. V shed 7 bases and J shed 1 base, with 15 bases lying between them. The germline gives CDR1 SGHRS, CDR2 YFSETQ. The CDR3 is 14 amino acids. This sequence joins TRBV5-1 and TRBJ2-7; D perhaps matches TRBD1 (6 bases). The specimen was blood, either unsorted or a sorted T cell fraction (not recorded which). The sequence derives from a human donor who was either an allogeneic HSCT recipient or a stem cell or donor lymphocyte infusion donor (not recorded which). It is not recorded whose cells these are; they may come from a transplant donor. CDR3 loop: CASGREQGSYEQYF. The CDR3 DNA reads TGCGCCAGCGGAAGAGAACAGGGATCCTACGAGCAGTACTTC. The full variable domain, its missing parts supplied by reference TRBV5-1 and TRBJ2-7, is KAGVTQTPRYLIKTRGQQVTLSCSPISGHRSVSWYQQTPGQGLQFLFEYFSETQRNKGNFPGRFSGRQFSNSRSEMNVSTLELGDSALYLCASGREQGSYEQYFGPGTRLTVT.